This T cell receptor (beta chain) comes out of a study of shared clonotypes between healthy human individuals. Study-wide results and caveats: Estimated clonotype richness was generally higher in naive than memory subsets.

Donors comprised only Caucasian adults living in Nashville, Tennessee. CD45RA+ naive and CD45RA-negative memory subsets were separated from CD4+ cells. On this clone: Its antigen is as yet unknown.

Between the trimmed V and J ends, which lost 5 bases and 8 bases, there was a span of 19 bases. CDR3 length: 15 amino acids. Per germline, CDR1 MNHEY and CDR2 SMNVEV (reference sequence). TCRdb's copy holds only in-frame clones and misses some; the assay was immunoSEQ multiplex PCR. The table shows about 190,000 clones, with approximately 70% occurring only once. This sequence originates from a man aged 25 to 45 in good health. Sequenced material: memory CD4+ T cells sorted from blood. Documented subset: CD45RA-negative fraction. The chain links TRBV27 to TRBJ2-1, with D unclear. CDR3 coding DNA: TGTGCCAGCAGTGGGCCGAACCTATATCGGGATGAGCAGTTCTTC. This sequence encodes CASSGPNLYRDEQFF.